This TCR beta chain was obtained from a study of T cell repertoires in cytomegalovirus infection. Across the study: CMV infection together with matching HLA type was indicated by public TCR beta signatures.

Findings and limits, study-wide: Pooled public TCR beta family frequency picked out CMV carriers with the relevant HLA. HLA-C-restricted CMV clonotypes gave the most frequent clonotype in two of eight donors.

TCRdb reanalysed the reads using MiXCR and keeps one entry per CDR3 protein. The repertoire has around 430,000 distinct CDR3 sequences, roughly 42% of them found once; the top ten carry about two fifths. The table lists this clonotype with a few counts. Its antigen is as yet unknown. In germline, CDR1 is LNHDA, CDR2 SQIVND (reference sequence). The V gene lost 3 bases and the J gene lost 3 bases, with 9 bases spanning the gap. This CDR3 has 14 amino acids. The chain has TRBV19 and TRBJ1-5; no clear D gene. The source was cultured PBMCs, collected from culture after CMV antigen stimulation. The sequence came from a human donor in good health (CMV status not recorded). Some clones in this sample may be carry-over from other donors' samples. As DNA, the CDR3 is TGTGCCAGTAGTATGATGGGTGACAATCAGCCCCAGCATTTT. It translates to CASSMMGDNQPQHF.